A selection of T cell receptor beta chains follows, all from one sample in a study of shared clonotypes between healthy human individuals. Here immunoSEQ multiplex PCR was the method, and the copy in TCRdb shows in-frame clones only, minus some. The sample carries 2,500,000 or so clones, around 90% recorded once. Material: naive CD4+ T cells sorted from blood. All receptors come from a man aged 18 to 35 in good health. CDR3s leave out the opening cysteine and the closing phenylalanine or tryptophan.

J gene | V gene | CDR3 protein
TRBJ2-5 | TRBV6-5 | ASSPSWARQETQY
TRBJ1-3 | TRBV5-1 | ASSVQGDGDTIY
TRBJ1-4 | TRBV5-1 | ASSRGLGDEKLF
TRBJ1-1 | TRBV2 | ASSGVQMNTEAF
TRBJ2-1 | TRBV2 | ASSRGRWNEQF
TRBJ2-1 | TRBV10-1 | ASSAQGLADTHNEQF
TRBJ2-3 | TRBV4-1 | ASSEGLTSTDTQY
TRBJ1-2 | TRBV10-3 | AISGTGSMGGYT
TRBJ2-7 | TRBV5-1 | ASSTGDIYYEQY
TRBJ2-5 | TRBV9 | ASSGRLPTETQY
TRBJ1-1 | TRBV14 | ASSRGTSRTAEAF
TRBJ1-5 | TRBV6-5 | ASSKDRGNQPQH
TRBJ2-3 | TRBV9 | ASSTGTASRTQY
TRBJ2-2 | TRBV28 | ASSSGSLITTGELF
TRBJ2-4 | TRBV30 | AWSVPGSEAKNIQY
TRBJ1-1 | TRBV6-1 | ASSPTGGTEAF
TRBJ2-2 | TRBV7-3 | ASSPLPAGYTGELF
TRBJ1-4 | TRBV5-6 | ASSGRTGRNEKLF
TRBJ2-7 | TRBV27 | ASSSDRVDHEQY
TRBJ1-5 | TRBV6-1 | ASRPDRVRQPQH
TRBJ2-1 | TRBV28 | ASSTPRGGWF